The 13 T cell receptor beta chains listed next were all sequenced from one sample in a study of PD-1 blockade in mismatch repair-deficient tumors. Profiled with immunoSEQ multiplex PCR; TCRdb holds only in-frame clones, not every one. The table lists around 50,000 clones, around four fifths of them singletons. The starting material was peripheral blood, obtained 4 weeks after starting pembrolizumab. All receptors come from an adult with mismatch repair-deficient cancer.

This chain connects TRBV30 to TRBJ1-3; unclear D gene. Germline V gene lookup returns CDR1 GTSNPN and CDR2 SVGIG (reference sequence). V lost 3 bases to trimming and J lost 8 bases, with 8 bases between them. This CDR3 region has 11 residues. The CDR3 DNA reads as TGTGCCTGGAGGGCCCGGTACACCATATATTTT. This codes for CAWRARYTIYF.

To note about this clone: The junction departs from the called germline gene at one end, perhaps through a read error. The J gene is TRBJ2-1, the V gene TRBV5-4, with TRBD2 identical over 8 bases. Germline V CDR1 and CDR2: SGHNT, YYREEE (reference sequence). CDR3 length equals 15 residues. The CDR3 region has the DNA TGTGCCAGCAGTTTGGGACTAGACGGTGGAAATGAGCAGTTCTTC. Protein product: CASSLGLDGGNEQFF.

The chain recombines TRBV12-5 with TRBJ1-1; D is ambiguous. V was shortened by 6 bases and J by 4 bases, with 9 bases between the two germline ends. The length of the CDR3 is 12 residues. Germline CDR1 is LGHNT and CDR2 is FRNRAP. The CDR3 is CASGSGGTEAFF. CDR3 nucleotide sequence: TGTGCTAGTGGGTCGGGAGGCACTGAAGCTTTCTTT. The whole variable domain, filled in from reference TRBV12-5 and TRBJ1-1, reads DARVTQTPRHKVTEMGQEVTMRCQPILGHNTVFWYRQTMMQGLELLAYFRNRAPLDDSGMPKDRFSAEMPDATLATLKIQPSEPRDSAVYFCASGSGGTEAFFGQGTRLTVV.

This clone was observed a few times. This sequence joins TRBV30 and TRBJ1-1; D unresolved. V lost 2 bases, J lost 5 bases, and 6 bases lay in between. The CDR3 extends over 11 amino acids. Germline CDR1 is GTSNPN and CDR2 is SVGIG (reference sequence). CDR3: CAWSIRTEAFF. In DNA form, the CDR3 reads TGTGCCTGGAGTATCCGGACTGAAGCTTTCTTT.

This chain links TRBV5-1 with TRBJ2-7; 10 bases are a match to TRBD2. The CDR3 spans 15 residues. Germline values: CDR1 SGHRS, CDR2 YFSETQ. V dropped 4 bases and J dropped 4; count of bases not matched to a gene: 8. The DNA for the CDR3 is TGCGCCAGCAGCACCGCGGTAGCGGGAGGTTACGAGCAGTACTTC. This codes for CASSTAVAGGYEQYF.

This chain links TRBV19 with TRBJ2-5; 7 bases fit TRBD1. V was clipped by 4 bases and J by 7 bases; unmatched bases: 12. The CDR3 totals 15 residues. CDR1 and CDR2 (germline): LNHDA, SQIVND (reference sequence). The DNA for the CDR3 is TGTGCCAGTAGTACGCCGACAGGGTCGCGCATGACCCAGTACTTC. This encodes CASSTPTGSRMTQYF.

The rearrangement uses TRBV9 and TRBJ2-7; D gene uncertain. Per germline, CDR1 SGDLS and CDR2 YYNGEE. The V gene lost 0 bases and the J gene lost 5 bases, with 9 bases spanning the gap. CDR3 length: 13 residues. The CDR3 nucleotides read TGTGCCAGCAGCGTAGGGAGCGCCCACGAGCAGTACTTC. This encodes CASSVGSAHEQYF. Filled out from reference TRBV9 and TRBJ2-7, the complete variable domain reads DSGVTQTPKHLITATGQRVTLRCSPRSGDLSVYWYQQSLDQGLQFLIQYYNGEERAKGNILERFSAQQFPDLHSELNLSSLELGDSALYFCASSVGSAHEQYFGPGTRLTVT.

The V gene is TRBV13, the J gene TRBJ1-1, with D possibly matching TRBD1 (5 bases). Trimming took 4 bases from V and 0 from J, leaving 21 bases between them. The CDR3 loop spans 18 amino acids. Germline loops: CDR1 PRHDT, CDR2 FYEKMQ (reference sequence). The CDR3 protein is CASSSRDPTQRMNTEAFF. The CDR3 nucleotides read TGTGCCAGCAGCTCGCGGGACCCCACTCAACGCATGAACACTGAAGCTTTCTTT.

This chain joins TRBV7-3 and TRBJ2-3; D is undetermined. Trimming left V 5 bases short and J 1 base short, with 22 bases between. CDR1 and CDR2 from the germline V gene are SGHTA and FQGTGA. The CDR3 is 18 residues long. Here the CDR3 reads CASSPTSRVGLGTDTQYF. The CDR3 nucleotides are TGTGCCAGCAGCCCAACGAGTAGGGTTGGTTTGGGCACAGATACGCAGTATTTT.

This chain links TRBV5-1 with TRBJ1-2, with 7 bases lining up with TRBD1. The J segment lost 7 bases and the V segment lost 0 bases, leaving 3 bases of the junction unmatched. The CDR3 runs to 13 residues. CDR1 is SGHRS, CDR2 YFSETQ, per germline. CDR3 DNA: TGCGCCAGCAGCTTGGGACAGGGTGGTGGCTACACCTTC. This codes for CASSLGQGGGYTF.

The CDR3 reads CASSPDHSGKQYF. CDR3 DNA: TGTGCCAGCAGCCCAGATCACTCCGGGAAGCAGTACTTC. V is TRBV11-2 and J is TRBJ2-7; D perhaps matches TRBD2 (5 bases). Germline lookup yields CDR1 SGHAT and CDR2 FQNNGV. Trimming removed 5 bases from V and 8 bases from J, with 16 bases in between. The CDR3 is 13 residues long. The variable domain in full, with the rest retrieved from reference TRBV11-2 and TRBJ2-7, is EAGVAQSPRYKIIEKRQSVAFWCNPISGHATLYWYQQILGQGPKLLIQFQNNGVVDDSQLPKDRFSAERLKGVDSTLKIQPAKLEDSAVYLCASSPDHSGKQYFGPGTRLTVT.

This clone was observed a few times. The chain uses TRBV13 and TRBJ2-1, with a tentative D call TRBD2 (6 bases). Germline-derived CDR1 and CDR2 are PRHDT and FYEKMQ (reference sequence). Deletions cut 4 bases from V and 3 bases from J, with 7 bases between. The length of the CDR3 is 13 residues. The CDR3 DNA sequence: TGTGCCAGCAGCTCCGGGGGCTACAATGAGCAGTTCTTC. Its translation is CASSSGGYNEQFF. Complete variable domain (other parts from reference TRBV13 and TRBJ2-1): AAGVIQSPRHLIKEKRETATLKCYPIPRHDTVYWYQQGPGQDPQFLISFYEKMQSDKGSIPDRFSAQQFSDYHSELNMSSLELGDSALYFCASSSGGYNEQFFGPGTRLTVL.

This clone occurred once. The genes are TRBV9 and TRBJ1-2, with TRBD1 identical over 11 bases. Germline V lookup: CDR1 SGDLS, CDR2 YYNGEE. This CDR3 comprises 16 residues. After removal of 3 bases from V and 4 bases from J, the junction contained 8 bases not matched to a gene. CDR3 residues: CASSASGTGGPYGYTF. The CDR3 coding sequence is TGTGCCAGCAGCGCCTCCGGGACAGGGGGTCCCTATGGCTACACCTTC.